These 20 T cell receptor beta chains were sequenced from one sample in a study of blood T cell repertoires in COVID-19. Assay: immunoSEQ multiplex PCR; the TCRdb copy retains only in-frame clones and omits some. This table has 180,000 or so clones, around 86% appearing once. The sequencing input was peripheral blood. The receptors were sampled from a man younger than 30 with acute or convalescent COVID-19.

This clone was picked up a small number of times. This rearrangement joins TRBV18 to TRBJ2-1, with 9 positions matching TRBD1. The CDR3 is 15 amino acids. With V trimmed by 6 bases and J by 6 bases, 9 bases remained unmatched. Germline CDR1 KGHSH, CDR2 LQKENI. The CDR3 sequence: CASSTTGGLINEQFF. The CDR3 region has the DNA TGTGCCAGCTCCACGACAGGGGGGTTAATCAATGAGCAGTTCTTC.

This clone was found once. The chain has TRBV6-5 and TRBJ2-5, with 14 bases that match TRBD2. CDR1 MNHEY and CDR2 SVGAGI come from the germline V gene. This CDR3 is 15 amino acids long. V trimming: 7 bases; J trimming: 5 bases; junction bases outside the gene matches: 6. DNA of the CDR3: TGTGCCAGCATCGGGACTAGCGGGGGTAGTGAGACCCAGTACTTC. Translated, it gives CASIGTSGGSETQYF.

The chain is built from TRBV12-3 or TRBV12-4 and TRBJ1-5, with 7 bases lining up with TRBD1. This CDR3 region has 13 residues. The V and J ends lost 5 bases and 7 bases, in that order; junction bases with no gene match: 5. The CDR3 DNA reads as TGTGCCAGCAGTCGACAGGGAGGACAGCCCCAGCATTTT. Its protein is CASSRQGGQPQHF.

The chain is built from TRBV19 and TRBJ2-1; D is unresolved. Trimming took 0 bases from V and 0 from J, leaving 15 bases between them. Germline V gene data show CDR1 as LNHDA and CDR2 as SQIVND (reference sequence). This CDR3 region has 18 residues. CDR3 region: CASSIDRRGRSSYNEQFF. The CDR3 DNA is TGTGCCAGTAGTATAGATAGGCGCGGCCGAAGCTCCTACAATGAGCAGTTCTTC.

The count of this clone is one. The CDR3 reads CASSQGSLTSGGNSYNEQFF. The CDR3 nucleotides are TGTGCCAGCAGCCAAGGATCGTTGACTAGCGGGGGAAACTCCTACAATGAGCAGTTCTTC. The chain couples TRBV3-1 (or the pseudogene TRBV3-2) to TRBJ2-1; 12 bases agree with TRBD2. The germline V gene encodes CDR1 LGHDT and CDR2 YNNKEL (reference sequence). CDR3 length: 20 amino acids. With 1 base clipped from V and 0 bases from J, the junction kept 10 bases outside the gene matches.

V and J are TRBV5-8 and TRBJ1-5; tentatively, D is TRBD1 (5 bases). The CDR3 loop spans 14 amino acids. The germline V gene has CDR1 SGHTS and CDR2 YDEGEE. The germline V and J ends were trimmed by 4 bases and 6 bases, with 14 bases remaining between them. The CDR3 loop reads CASSRQGAGQPQHF. CDR3 sequence (DNA): TGTGCCAGCAGCCGTCAAGGGGCCGGTCAGCCCCAGCATTTT.

J is TRBJ2-3 and V is TRBV6-5; tentatively, D is TRBD1 (5 bases). Trimming removed 6 bases from V and 4 bases from J, with 11 bases in between. Germline V gene data show CDR1 as MNHEY and CDR2 as SVGAGI. The CDR3 contains 13 residues. CDR3 sequence: CASSLDSPDTQYF. CDR3 DNA: TGTGCCAGCAGCCTAGACAGCCCAGATACGCAGTATTTT.

The V gene is TRBV18, the J gene TRBJ2-7; no definite D call. CDR3 length equals 11 residues. V was cut by 6 bases and J by 0 bases, with 3 bases left in between. Per the germline V gene, CDR1 is KGHSH and CDR2 is LQKENI. The CDR3 loop reads CASSSSYEQYV. In DNA, the CDR3 is TGTGCCAGCTCGAGCTCCTACGAGCAGTACGTC.

CDR3 DNA: TGTGCCAGCAGCCAATCTAGGGACAGGGCCGGCAATGAGCAGTTCTTC. This translates into CASSQSRDRAGNEQFF. The chain uses TRBV14 and TRBJ2-1; 9 bases are a match to TRBD1. The germline V gene has CDR1 SGHDN and CDR2 FVKESK. Losses at the gene ends were 2 bases for V and 6 bases for J; bases not matched to a gene: 8. The CDR3 spans 16 residues.

The chain carries TRBV19 and TRBJ2-7, with TRBD2 matching 9 bases. From germline, CDR1 is LNHDA and CDR2 SQIVND (reference sequence). The CDR3 is 16 residues long. V dropped 3 bases and J dropped 3; count of bases not matched to a gene: 9. The CDR3 spells CASSMGLAGQNYEQYF. Written as DNA, the CDR3 is TGTGCCAGTAGTATGGGGCTAGCGGGACAAAACTACGAGCAGTACTTC.

The chain is built from TRBV29-1 and TRBJ1-2; D is unresolved. Germline values: CDR1 SQVTM, CDR2 ANQGSEA. The ends were cut back, 3 bases at V and 2 bases at J, with 10 bases in the middle. CDR3 length: 13 amino acids. The CDR3 nucleotides read TGCAGCGTTGATCAGAGAGGCAACTATGGCTACACCTTC. The encoded protein is CSVDQRGNYGYTF.

The V call is TRBV6-5, the J call TRBJ2-2; TRBD1 agrees at 8 bases. Trimming cost V 8 bases and J 4 bases; bases outside gene matches: 9. Per the germline V gene, CDR1 is MNHEY and CDR2 is SVGAGI. The CDR3 sequence is 15 residues long. The CDR3 DNA sequence: TGTGCCAGCGACACAGGGGGGTCGGGCACCGGGGAGCTGTTTTTT. Translating it yields CASDTGGSGTGELFF.

The chain links TRBV6-1 to TRBJ1-2; 11 bases align to TRBD1. The germline V gene encodes CDR1 MNHNS and CDR2 SASEGT. V was clipped by 0 bases and J by 8 bases; unmatched bases: 2. This CDR3 spans 14 amino acids. The CDR3 nucleotides read TGTGCCAGCAGTGAAGCCAGGACAGGGGGCGGCTACACCTTC. This sequence encodes CASSEARTGGGYTF.

This sequence joins TRBV21-1 and TRBJ1-4; the table calls TRBD1, which could not be checked here. TRBV21-1 represents a pseudogene. This CDR3 region has 15 residues. CDR3 bases: TGTGCCAGCACCAGGACAGACCCAACTAATGAAAAACTGTTTTTT. Translated, it gives CASTRTDPTNEKLFF.

The chain recombines TRBV27 with TRBJ2-7, with TRBD1 matching over 7 bases. From germline, CDR1 is MNHEY and CDR2 SMNVEV (reference sequence). With 5 bases clipped from V and 0 bases from J, the junction kept 7 bases outside the gene matches. CDR3 size: 15 residues. In DNA, the CDR3 is TGTGCCAGCAGTACCGACAGGGCGAGCTCCTACGAGCAGTACTTC. Encoded protein: CASSTDRASSYEQYF.

This rearrangement joins TRBV11-2 to TRBJ1-1; 10 nucleotides agree with TRBD1. The CDR3 totals 16 residues. J lost 4 bases, V lost 1 base, and 6 bases had no gene match. Per germline, CDR1 SGHAT and CDR2 FQNNGV. The CDR3 loop reads CASSLVTGQGGTEAFF. In DNA, the CDR3 is TGTGCCAGCAGCTTAGTGACAGGACAGGGGGGCACTGAAGCTTTCTTT.

The chain combines TRBV28 with TRBJ2-7, with 9 bases that match TRBD1. The germline V gene encodes CDR1 MDHEN and CDR2 SYDVKM. V lost 6 bases to trimming and J lost 2 bases; unmatched junction nucleotides: 11. This CDR3 is 16 amino acids long. The CDR3 nucleotides read TGTGCCAGCAGATACAGAGGACAGGGGTTCCCCTACGAGCAGTACTTC. Protein: CASRYRGQGFPYEQYF.

The chain has TRBV7-2 and TRBJ1-1, with D tentatively TRBD1 (5 bases). Trimming cost V 4 bases and J 0 bases, with 12 bases left between them. The germline CDR1 and CDR2 sequences are SGHTA and FQGNSA. The CDR3 runs to 15 residues. The CDR3 sequence is CASSSQDRMNTEAFF. The CDR3 region has the DNA TGTGCCAGCAGCTCACAAGACAGAATGAACACTGAAGCTTTCTTT.

As DNA, the CDR3 is TGTGCCAGCAGCTCGGAGGGAGGGGACACCGGGGAGCTGTTTTTT. This translates into CASSSEGGDTGELFF. The chain recombines TRBV7-2 with TRBJ2-2, with 7 bases aligning to TRBD2. The ends lost 4 bases at V and 3 bases at J; junction bases unmatched: 5. This CDR3 is 15 amino acids long. Germline values: CDR1 SGHTA, CDR2 FQGNSA.

The chain employs TRBV11-2 and TRBJ1-2; D perhaps matches TRBD1 (5 bases). This CDR3 region has 14 residues. Germline values: CDR1 SGHAT, CDR2 FQNNGV. The V end lost 1 base, the J end lost 7 bases, and 13 bases lay between the germline ends. CDR3 nucleotide sequence: TGTGCCAGCAGCTTAGTTGGAGGGGTCGCTGGCTACACCTTC. It yields the protein CASSLVGGVAGYTF.